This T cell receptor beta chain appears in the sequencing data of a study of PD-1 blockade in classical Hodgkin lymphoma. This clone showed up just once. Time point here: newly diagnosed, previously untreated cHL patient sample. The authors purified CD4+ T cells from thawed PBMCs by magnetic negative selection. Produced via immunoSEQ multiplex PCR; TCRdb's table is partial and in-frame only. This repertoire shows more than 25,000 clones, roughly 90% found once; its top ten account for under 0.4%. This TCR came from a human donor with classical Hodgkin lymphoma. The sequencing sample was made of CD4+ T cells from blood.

CDR3 sequence (DNA): TGCGCCAGCAGCTTAGGGGGGGACTATGGCTACACCTTC. Translation gives CASSLGGDYGYTF. V gene TRBV5-1 combines with J gene TRBJ1-2, with D possibly TRBD1 on 6 matching bases. The length of the CDR3 is 13 residues. The germline V and J ends were trimmed by 2 bases and 3 bases, with 8 bases remaining between them. CDR1 is SGHRS and CDR2 is YFSETQ in the germline V gene.